This T cell receptor (beta chain) was profiled in a study of identical twins. Study observations and caveats: The analysis was cross-sectional rather than longitudinal within donors. Clonotypes of the beta chain that were abundant in cord blood carried fewer insertions (memory repertoires showed none). Out-of-frame alpha sequences common to twins were enriched for low generation probability.

CDR3 length: 16 residues. V lost 3 bases, J lost 2 bases, and 14 bases lay in between. Germline loops: CDR1 SGHTA, CDR2 FQGNSA. Comments on this clonotype: Its antigen is unidentified.

The cDNA had a unique molecular identifier and a template-switch universal primer site. TCRdb reprocessed the 5' RACE reads with MiXCR, giving one entry per CDR3 protein. This table holds 1,800,000 or so distinct CDR3 sequences, less than 40% found once. This receptor was identified in a newborn girl in good health. The genes are TRBV7-2 and TRBJ2-1; D is uncertain. Sequencing input: cord blood. The CDR3 region is CASSLLRSLTYNEQFF. In nucleotides, the CDR3 is TGTGCCAGCAGCTTGCTAAGGTCACTAACCTACAATGAGCAGTTCTTC.